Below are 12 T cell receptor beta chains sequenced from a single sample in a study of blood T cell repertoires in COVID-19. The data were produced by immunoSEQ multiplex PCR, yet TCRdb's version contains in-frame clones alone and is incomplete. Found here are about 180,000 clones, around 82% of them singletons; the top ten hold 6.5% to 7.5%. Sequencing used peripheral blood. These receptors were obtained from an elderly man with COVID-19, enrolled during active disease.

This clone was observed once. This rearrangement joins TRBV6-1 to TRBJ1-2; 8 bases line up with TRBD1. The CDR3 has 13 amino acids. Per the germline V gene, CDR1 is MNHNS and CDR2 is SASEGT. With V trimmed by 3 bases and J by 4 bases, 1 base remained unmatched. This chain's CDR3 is CASSDRGLYGYTF. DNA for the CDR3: TGTGCCAGCAGTGACAGGGGGCTCTATGGCTACACCTTC.

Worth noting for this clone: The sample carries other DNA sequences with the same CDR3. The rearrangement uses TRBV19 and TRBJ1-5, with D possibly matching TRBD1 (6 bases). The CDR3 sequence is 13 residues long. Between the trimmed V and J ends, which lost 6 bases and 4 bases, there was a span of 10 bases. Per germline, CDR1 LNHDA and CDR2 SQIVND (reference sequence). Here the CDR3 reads CASRQGGNQPQHF. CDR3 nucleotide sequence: TGTGCCAGTAGACAGGGCGGTAATCAGCCCCAGCATTTT.

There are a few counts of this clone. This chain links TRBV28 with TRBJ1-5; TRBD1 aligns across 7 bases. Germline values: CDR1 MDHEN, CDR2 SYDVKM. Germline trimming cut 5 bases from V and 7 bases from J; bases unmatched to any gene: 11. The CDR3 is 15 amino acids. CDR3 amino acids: CASSILDRARQPQHF. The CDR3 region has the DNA TGTGCCAGCAGTATACTTGACAGGGCAAGACAGCCCCAGCATTTT.

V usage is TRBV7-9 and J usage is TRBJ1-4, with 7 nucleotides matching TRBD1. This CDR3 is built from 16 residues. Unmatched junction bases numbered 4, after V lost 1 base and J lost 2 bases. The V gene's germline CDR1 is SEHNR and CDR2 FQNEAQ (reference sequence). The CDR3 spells CASSLEGALTNEKLFF. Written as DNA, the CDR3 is TGTGCCAGCAGCTTAGAGGGGGCGCTTACTAATGAAAAACTGTTTTTT.

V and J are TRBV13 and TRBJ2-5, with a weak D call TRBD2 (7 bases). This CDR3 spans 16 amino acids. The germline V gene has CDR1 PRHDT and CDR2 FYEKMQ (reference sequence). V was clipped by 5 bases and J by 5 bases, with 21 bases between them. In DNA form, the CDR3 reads TGTGCCAGCAGCCTCCGGAGTCGGGGGGCGGAGGAGACCCAGTACTTC. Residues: CASSLRSRGAEETQYF.

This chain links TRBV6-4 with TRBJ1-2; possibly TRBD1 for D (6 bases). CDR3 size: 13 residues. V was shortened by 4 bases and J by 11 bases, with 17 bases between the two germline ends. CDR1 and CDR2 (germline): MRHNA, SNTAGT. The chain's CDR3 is CASSGGDNLPYTF. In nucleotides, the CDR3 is TGTGCCAGCAGTGGTGGGGACAATCTCCCGTACACCTTC.

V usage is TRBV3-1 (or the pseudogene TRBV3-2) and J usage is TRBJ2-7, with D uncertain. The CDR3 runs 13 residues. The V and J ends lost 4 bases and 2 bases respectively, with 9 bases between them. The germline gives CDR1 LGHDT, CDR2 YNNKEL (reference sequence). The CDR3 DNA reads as TGTGCCAGCAGCCGCCCAGGTCCCTACGAGCAGTACTTC. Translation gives CASSRPGPYEQYF.

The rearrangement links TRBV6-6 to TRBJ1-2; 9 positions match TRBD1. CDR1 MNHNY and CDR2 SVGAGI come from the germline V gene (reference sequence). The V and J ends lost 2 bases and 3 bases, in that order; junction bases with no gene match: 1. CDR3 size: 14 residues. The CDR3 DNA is TGTGCCAGCAGTTACGGGGACAGGGACTATGGCTACACCTTC. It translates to CASSYGDRDYGYTF.

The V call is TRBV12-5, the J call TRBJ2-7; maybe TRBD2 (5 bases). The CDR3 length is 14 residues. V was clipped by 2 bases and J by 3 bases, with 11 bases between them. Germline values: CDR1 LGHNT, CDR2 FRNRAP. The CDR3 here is CASGLPGESYEQYF. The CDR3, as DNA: TGTGCTAGTGGTTTGCCCGGGGAAAGCTACGAGCAGTACTTC.

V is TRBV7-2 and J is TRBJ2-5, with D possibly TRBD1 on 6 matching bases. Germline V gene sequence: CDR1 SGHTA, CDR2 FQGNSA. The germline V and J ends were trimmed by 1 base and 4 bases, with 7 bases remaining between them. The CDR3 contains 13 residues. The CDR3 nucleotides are TGTGCCAGCAGCTTAGGAGGGGGAGAGACCCAGTACTTC. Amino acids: CASSLGGGETQYF. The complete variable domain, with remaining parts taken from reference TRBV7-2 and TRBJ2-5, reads GAGVSQSPSNKVTEKGKDVELRCDPISGHTALYWYRQSLGQGLEFLIYFQGNSAPDKSGLPSDRFSAERTGGSVSTLTIQRTQQEDSAVYLCASSLGGGETQYFGPGTRLLVL.

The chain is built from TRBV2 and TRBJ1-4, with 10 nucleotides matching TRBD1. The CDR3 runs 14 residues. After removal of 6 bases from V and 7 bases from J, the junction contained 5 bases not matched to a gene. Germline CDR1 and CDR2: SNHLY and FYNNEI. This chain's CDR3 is CASSPGQGIEKLFF. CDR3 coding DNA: TGTGCCAGCAGCCCGGGACAGGGGATTGAAAAACTGTTTTTT.

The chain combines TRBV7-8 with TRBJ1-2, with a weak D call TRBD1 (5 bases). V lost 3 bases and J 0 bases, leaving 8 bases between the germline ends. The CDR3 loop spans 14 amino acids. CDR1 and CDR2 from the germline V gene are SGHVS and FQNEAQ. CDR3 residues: CASSFQGSNYGYTF. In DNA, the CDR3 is TGTGCCAGCAGCTTCCAGGGATCTAACTATGGCTACACCTTC.